This TCR beta chain was captured by sequencing in a study of T cells in Graves' hyperthyroidism and ophthalmopathy. Overall study results and limits: From stable hyperthyroidism, ophthalmopathy was set apart by a 13 V-J model.

Diagnoses were made from clinical symptoms, serum measures (thyroxine and TRAb), thyroid ultrasound and orbital computed tomography. Researchers took RNA transcripts and amplified the TCR beta CDR3 regions from them. The HTBI primer set was used in a first-round RT-PCR of the TCR CDR3. TCRdb recomputed calls from the multiplex PCR reads with MiXCR, one row per CDR3 protein. Of 550,000 to 600,000 distinct CDR3 sequences listed, over 12% are singletons. This clonotype showed up many times. Its specificity is not known. The CDR3 is made up of 15 amino acids. Trimming removed 0 bases at V and 4 bases at J, with 10 bases between. Germline lookup yields CDR1 SGHVS and CDR2 FNYEAQ.

The specimen was blood. The V gene is TRBV7-6, the J gene TRBJ2-1, with TRBD2 as a possible D gene (5 bases). The TCR originated in a woman between 18 and 30 years old with Graves' ophthalmopathy. CDR3 sequence reads: CASSLAGDVYNEQFF. The CDR3 bases are TGTGCCAGCAGCTTAGCGGGAGATGTTTACAATGAGCAGTTCTTC.